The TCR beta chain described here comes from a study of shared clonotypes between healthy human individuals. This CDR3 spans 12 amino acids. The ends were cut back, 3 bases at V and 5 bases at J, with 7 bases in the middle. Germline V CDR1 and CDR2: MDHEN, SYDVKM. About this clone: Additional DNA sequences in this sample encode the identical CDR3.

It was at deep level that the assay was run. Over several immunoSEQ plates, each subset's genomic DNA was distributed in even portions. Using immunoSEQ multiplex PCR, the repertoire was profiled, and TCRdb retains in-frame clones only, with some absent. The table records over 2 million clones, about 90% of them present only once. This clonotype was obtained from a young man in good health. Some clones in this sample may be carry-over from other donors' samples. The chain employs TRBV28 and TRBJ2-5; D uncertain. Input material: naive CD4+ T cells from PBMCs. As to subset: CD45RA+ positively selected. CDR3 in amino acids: CASSFRGETQYF. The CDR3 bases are TGTGCCAGCAGTTTTCGTGGGGAGACCCAGTACTTC.